A single sample is the source of the 16 T cell receptor beta chains below, sequenced in a study of neurological immune-mediated disorders. TCRdb used MiXCR to reprocess the 5' RACE reads, holding one entry per CDR3 protein. The data contain some 79,000 distinct CDR3 sequences, 13% to 15% of them seen just once; the ten biggest clones take up 6% to 7%. The sequenced sample consisted of PBMCs. The receptor source for this set is a woman in her 50s in good health.

This clonotype was seen repeatedly, ten times or more. The V call is TRBV5-1, the J call TRBJ2-3; 12 bases map to TRBD2. The V gene's germline CDR1 is SGHRS and CDR2 YFSETQ. After removal of 4 bases from V and 2 bases from J, the junction contained 8 bases not matched to a gene. The CDR3 spans 17 residues. In nucleotides, the CDR3 is TGCGCCAGCAGCCGCACTCTAGCGGGAGGGATCACAGATACGCAGTATTTT. It encodes CASSRTLAGGITDTQYF.

This chain's CDR3 is CASSFGGAAEKLFF. CDR3 nucleotide sequence: TGTGCCAGCAGCTTTGGCGGAGCGGCCGAAAAACTGTTTTTT. This chain links TRBV7-2 with TRBJ1-4; D is undetermined. The germline CDR1 and CDR2 sequences are SGHTA and FQGNSA. Trimming left V 3 bases short and J 8 bases short, with 13 bases between. The CDR3 is made up of 14 amino acids.

This clonotype was counted many times. The chain's CDR3 is CASSLQGEDVNSPLHF. The CDR3 DNA sequence: TGCGCCAGCAGCTTGCAGGGGGAGGATGTGAATTCACCCCTCCACTTT. This chain uses TRBV5-1 with TRBJ1-6; 7 bases are a match to TRBD1. V dropped 1 base and J dropped 7; count of bases not matched to a gene: 8. Germline CDR1 reads SGHRS; CDR2 reads YFSETQ. This CDR3 is 16 amino acids long.

This clonotype has at least ten counts. This chain links TRBV20-1 with TRBJ1-2; D is unresolved. The CDR3 sequence is 13 residues long. Germline loops: CDR1 DFQATT, CDR2 SNEGSKA (reference sequence). Trimming left V 6 bases short and J 4 bases short, with 15 bases between. CDR3 in DNA: TGCAGTGCCCCGCGACTTCTATTCTATGGCTACACCTTC. As protein: CSAPRLLFYGYTF.

This clonotype has more than one count but fewer than ten. The chain is built from TRBV5-5 and TRBJ2-3, with 9 bases identical to TRBD2. The CDR3 covers 17 residues. The V gene's germline CDR1 is SGHKS and CDR2 YYEKEE (reference sequence). The junction had 7 bases not matched to a gene; V was cut back by 0 bases and J by 2 bases. The CDR3 bases are TGTGCCAGCAGCTTGGGAGAAACTAGCGGGCCCACAGATACGCAGTATTTT. As protein: CASSLGETSGPTDTQYF.

This clonotype was detected ten times or more. The rearrangement uses TRBV5-1 and TRBJ1-1; a weak D match, TRBD1 (5 bases). This CDR3 comprises 16 residues. Germline CDR1 and CDR2: SGHRS and YFSETQ. Trimming cost V 1 base and J 0 bases, with 13 bases left between them. CDR3 in amino acids: CASSLLQGGVNTEAFF. The DNA for the CDR3 is TGCGCCAGCAGCTTGTTGCAGGGAGGGGTGAACACTGAAGCTTTCTTT.

This clonotype has ten or more counts. The chain joins TRBV5-1 to TRBJ2-7; D is unclear. V gave up 1 base and J gave up 2 bases, with 13 bases separating them. From germline, CDR1 is SGHRS and CDR2 YFSETQ. The CDR3 is 15 residues long. The CDR3 sequence is CASSLSIGVTYEQYF. The CDR3 coding sequence is TGCGCCAGCAGCTTGAGCATAGGAGTGACCTACGAGCAGTACTTC.

This clonotype occurred many times. The chain links TRBV5-1 to TRBJ2-7; 9 nucleotides match TRBD1. With 4 bases clipped from V and 5 bases from J, the junction kept 7 bases outside the gene matches. From germline, CDR1 is SGHRS and CDR2 YFSETQ. The CDR3 totals 14 residues. DNA for the CDR3: TGCGCCAGCAGCCCGGGACAGGGTTGGGACGAGCAGTACTTC. Residues: CASSPGQGWDEQYF.

This clonotype was seen only a few times. The chain links TRBV20-1 to TRBJ2-3; 8 bases match TRBD2. The CDR3 totals 14 residues. With 3 bases clipped from V and 1 base from J, the junction kept 3 bases outside the gene matches. CDR1 and CDR2 (germline): DFQATT, SNEGSKA (reference sequence). CDR3 sequence reads: CSASVAGRTDTQYF. The CDR3 region has the DNA TGCAGTGCTAGTGTAGCGGGGCGCACAGATACGCAGTATTTT.

This clonotype was seen many times. This rearrangement joins TRBV6-6 to TRBJ2-7; D is unclear. CDR3 size: 11 residues. V lost 5 bases and J lost 4, with 6 bases in between. Germline values: CDR1 MNHNY, CDR2 SVGAGI (reference sequence). CDR3 nucleotides: TGTGCCAGCAGTAACAGTTACGAGCAGTACTTC. Its translation: CASSNSYEQYF.

J is TRBJ2-1 and V is TRBV5-1; tentatively, D is TRBD2 (6 bases). The CDR3 totals 16 residues. V was trimmed by 5 bases and J by 3 bases, leaving 18 bases between them. Germline V lookup: CDR1 SGHRS, CDR2 YFSETQ. The CDR3: CASRFIAEPNYNEQFF. Here the CDR3 DNA reads TGCGCCAGCAGATTCATAGCGGAACCCAACTACAATGAGCAGTTCTTC. The whole variable domain, filled in from reference TRBV5-1 and TRBJ2-1, reads KAGVTQTPRYLIKTRGQQVTLSCSPISGHRSVSWYQQTPGQGLQFLFEYFSETQRNKGNFPGRFSGRQFSNSRSEMNVSTLELGDSALYLCASRFIAEPNYNEQFFGPGTRLTVL.

The genes are TRBV5-4 and TRBJ2-6; D call uncertain. The V and J ends lost 4 bases and 3 bases respectively, with 11 bases between them. Looked up from germline, CDR1 is SGHNT and CDR2 is YYREEE (reference sequence). The CDR3 consists of 15 residues. The CDR3 protein is CASSTPQDGANVLTF. The CDR3 DNA is TGTGCCAGCAGCACGCCCCAGGATGGGGCCAACGTCCTGACTTTC.

The chain recombines TRBV24-1 with TRBJ2-3, with TRBD2 matching over 9 bases. Per the germline V gene, CDR1 is KGHDR and CDR2 is SFDVKD. Germline trimming cut 6 bases from V and 5 bases from J; bases unmatched to any gene: 8. The length of the CDR3 is 15 residues. The CDR3 DNA reads as TGTGCCACCAGTTTGGGCGGGGGGGCCGAAGATACGCAGTATTTT. It codes for CATSLGGGAEDTQYF.

This clonotype was seen ten or more times. The CDR3 protein is CASRRTGDPYEQYF. The CDR3 bases are TGTGCCAGCAGGAGGACAGGGGATCCTTACGAGCAGTACTTC. This chain connects TRBV12-3 or TRBV12-4 to TRBJ2-7, with 9 nucleotides matching TRBD1. Trimming removed 6 bases from V and 4 bases from J; junction bases left unmatched: 7. This CDR3 has 14 amino acids.

The rearrangement joins TRBV7-6 to TRBJ1-4; no definite D call. The CDR3 loop spans 14 amino acids. Per the germline V gene, CDR1 is SGHVS and CDR2 is FNYEAQ. Between the trimmed V and J ends, which lost 1 base and 5 bases, there was a span of 8 bases. In DNA, the CDR3 is TGTGCCAGCAGCTTAGGAAACCCGAATGAAAAACTGTTTTTT. It codes for CASSLGNPNEKLFF.

This clonotype has ten or more counts. The chain joins TRBV20-1 to TRBJ1-4, with D maybe TRBD1 (5 bases). This CDR3 has 15 amino acids. V shed 0 bases and J shed 7 bases, with 15 bases lying between them. In germline, CDR1 is DFQATT, CDR2 SNEGSKA (reference sequence). For the CDR3, the DNA is TGCAGTGCTAGAGATCGAACAGGCCAACCTGAAAAACTGTTTTTT. This sequence encodes CSARDRTGQPEKLFF.